Presented here are 28 T cell receptor beta chains from one specimen sequenced in a study of cytomegalovirus exposure and HLA in healthy donors. The PCR ran on 60 Vbeta and 13 Jbeta primers. Profiled with immunoSEQ multiplex PCR; TCRdb holds only in-frame clones, not every one. Of about 100,000 clones in the sample, 81% were seen once. The sample consisted of PBMCs. The receptors derive from a woman aged 70 to 79 in good health and CMV-seropositive.

This clone was detected only once. The genes are TRBV28 and TRBJ2-2, with D possibly being TRBD2 (6 bases). The V end was cut by 6 bases, the J end by 4 bases, with 9 bases between. The CDR3 has 13 residues. Germline V lookup: CDR1 MDHEN, CDR2 SYDVKM. DNA of the CDR3: TGTGCCAGCAGCCCCGGGGGCACCGGGGAGCTGTTTTTT. It encodes CASSPGGTGELFF.

The chain couples TRBV18 to TRBJ2-5; weak D call: TRBD2 (5 bases). The CDR3 totals 13 residues. Trimming pared 2 bases from V and 4 bases from J, leaving 8 bases between. Germline V lookup: CDR1 KGHSH, CDR2 LQKENI. The CDR3 loop is CASSPNRGETQYF. CDR3 DNA sequence: TGTGCCAGCTCACCAAACCGGGGAGAGACCCAGTACTTC.

The chain joins TRBV30 to TRBJ2-3; TRBD2 matches at 9 bases. V shed 2 bases and J 0 bases; nucleotides not matched to a gene: 3. CDR3 length equals 15 residues. CDR1 and CDR2 from the germline V gene are GTSNPN and SVGIG (reference sequence). This chain's CDR3 is CAWSLAGTSTDTQYF. The CDR3 bases are TGTGCCTGGAGTCTAGCGGGAACCAGCACAGATACGCAGTATTTT.

This sequence joins TRBV7-9 and TRBJ2-2; D not certain. The ends were cut back, 3 bases at V and 2 bases at J, with 10 bases in the middle. The CDR3 is made up of 15 amino acids. The V gene's germline CDR1 is SEHNR and CDR2 FQNEAQ (reference sequence). The CDR3 loop reads CASSFPQANTGELFF. The CDR3 coding sequence is TGTGCCAGCAGCTTTCCCCAGGCCAACACCGGGGAGCTGTTTTTT.

This chain uses TRBV7-3 with TRBJ2-1, with 10 bases aligning to TRBD2. This CDR3 is 16 amino acids long. Germline trimming cut 2 bases from V and 1 base from J; bases unmatched to any gene: 2. Germline V CDR1 and CDR2: SGHTA, FQGTGA. The CDR3, as DNA: TGTGCCAGCAGCTTAGTAGCGGGAGGTTCCTACAATGAGCAGTTCTTC. This translates into CASSLVAGGSYNEQFF. The full variable domain, its missing parts supplied by reference TRBV7-3 and TRBJ2-1, is GAGVSQTPSNKVTEKGKYVELRCDPISGHTALYWYRQSLGQGPEFLIYFQGTGAADDSGLPNDRFFAVRPEGSVSTLKIQRTERGDSAVYLCASSLVAGGSYNEQFFGPGTRLTVL.

V usage is TRBV5-1 and J usage is TRBJ1-4; TRBD1 agrees at 7 bases. Germline V gene sequence: CDR1 SGHRS, CDR2 YFSETQ. The CDR3 spans 14 residues. V lost 3 bases and J lost 5; bases outside the gene matches: 4. The CDR3 here is CASSSGTVNEKLFF. CDR3 bases: TGCGCCAGCAGCTCCGGGACAGTAAATGAAAAACTGTTTTTT.

This sequence joins TRBV5-1 and TRBJ2-1; the D gene is possibly TRBD2 (6 bases). This CDR3 has 13 residues. The germline V gene has CDR1 SGHRS and CDR2 YFSETQ. V was shortened by 2 bases and J by 8 bases, with 11 bases between the two germline ends. The CDR3: CASSFSGRDEQFF. DNA of the CDR3: TGCGCCAGCAGCTTTAGCGGACGGGATGAGCAGTTCTTC.

The J gene is TRBJ2-2, the V gene TRBV5-4; 8 bases align to TRBD1. Trimming took 4 bases from V and 7 from J; bases not matched to a gene: 12. The CDR3 contains 16 residues. The germline V gene has CDR1 SGHNT and CDR2 YYREEE (reference sequence). The CDR3 coding sequence is TGTGCCAGCAGCCCAGACAGGGGCCCCCGGGGCGGGGAGCTGTTTTTT. Protein: CASSPDRGPRGGELFF.

The chain couples TRBV2 to TRBJ2-1, with 9 bases that match TRBD2. The germline V gene encodes CDR1 SNHLY and CDR2 FYNNEI. The CDR3 is 17 residues long. V gave up 1 base and J gave up 4 bases; unmatched junction bases: 8. For the CDR3, the DNA is TGTGCCAGCAGTGAAGGCGTTGCGGGAGGGCCTTACAATGAGCAGTTCTTC. Its translation is CASSEGVAGGPYNEQFF. The variable domain in full, completed from reference TRBV2 and TRBJ2-1, reads EPEVTQTPSHQVTQMGQEVILRCVPISNHLYFYWYRQILGQKVEFLVSFYNNEISEKSEIFDDQFSVERPDGSNFTLKIRSTKLEDSAMYFCASSEGVAGGPYNEQFFGPGTRLTVL.

This clone has just a few counts. The V and J genes are TRBV15 and TRBJ1-2; TRBD1 matches at 9 bases. This CDR3 is 15 amino acids long. The V gene end was trimmed by 7 bases and the J gene end by 8 bases; junction bases not matched to a gene: 14. Germline V gives CDR1 LNHNV, CDR2 YYDKDF (reference sequence). CDR3 bases: TGTGCCACCACACTCTCCCGGGACAGGGAGTGGGGCTACACCTTC. Protein: CATTLSRDREWGYTF.

V is TRBV4-3 and J is TRBJ1-2; a weak D match, TRBD1 (6 bases). This CDR3 spans 14 amino acids. Germline assignment: CDR1 LGHNA and CDR2 YSLEER. V gave up 3 bases and J gave up 3 bases, with 11 bases separating them. The CDR3 region has the DNA TGCGCCAGCAGCCAGGACCAGGGGTACTATGGCTACACCTTC. Protein: CASSQDQGYYGYTF.

This clone has a single count. V is TRBV7-6 and J is TRBJ2-3; 9 bases align to TRBD1. This CDR3 comprises 14 residues. J was trimmed by 2 bases and V by 7 bases; bases with no gene match: 4. Germline lookup yields CDR1 SGHVS and CDR2 FNYEAQ. The chain's CDR3 is CASNRDRDTDTQYF. CDR3 DNA sequence: TGTGCCAGCAATAGGGACAGGGACACAGATACGCAGTATTTT. Using reference TRBV7-6 and TRBJ2-3 for the parts outside the CDR3, the full variable domain is GAGVSQSPRYKVTKRGQDVALRCDPISGHVSLYWYRQALGQGPEFLTYFNYEAQQDKSGLPNDRFSAERPEGSISTLTIQRTEQRDSAMYRCASNRDRDTDTQYFGPGTRLTVL.

This clone was seen a few times. CDR3 sequence reads: CASSYFSTAHQETQYF. DNA for the CDR3: TGTGCCAGCAGTTACTTTTCGACAGCCCACCAAGAGACCCAGTACTTC. The rearrangement links TRBV6-5 to TRBJ2-5, with D possibly matching TRBD1 (5 bases). In germline, CDR1 is MNHEY, CDR2 SVGAGI. The CDR3 extends over 16 amino acids. Trimming took 1 base from V and 0 from J, leaving 12 bases between them.

This chain links TRBV19 with TRBJ1-1; D may be TRBD1 (5 bases). Trimming stripped 3 bases from V and 6 bases from J, with 20 bases between. The CDR3 has 16 amino acids. CDR1 is LNHDA, CDR2 SQIVND, per germline (reference sequence). CDR3 bases: TGTGCCAGTAGTATTTCAGGGTCGCTCGGTTCGGCTGAAGCTTTCTTT. This sequence encodes CASSISGSLGSAEAFF.

The rearrangement uses TRBV6-5 and TRBJ2-7, with 12 bases lining up with TRBD2. The V and J ends lost 4 bases and 3 bases, in that order; junction bases with no gene match: 7. CDR1 and CDR2 (germline): MNHEY, SVGAGI. The CDR3 extends over 16 amino acids. Here the CDR3 reads CASSFVGLAGNYEQYF. As DNA, the CDR3 is TGTGCCAGCAGTTTCGTCGGACTAGCGGGGAACTACGAGCAGTACTTC.

The chain's CDR3 is CARKVAGSTDTQYF. CDR3 bases: TGTGCCCGAAAAGTAGCGGGAAGCACAGATACGCAGTATTTT. The chain has TRBV30 and TRBJ2-3; 8 bases line up with TRBD2. The CDR3 loop spans 14 amino acids. Germline V gene lookup returns CDR1 GTSNPN and CDR2 SVGIG (reference sequence). V lost 8 bases, J lost 0 bases, and 7 bases stayed unmatched. The full variable domain, rest sourced from reference TRBV30 and TRBJ2-3, is SQTIHQWPATLVQPVGSPLSLECTVEGTSNPNLYWYRQAAGRGLQLLFYSVGIGQISSEVPQNLSASRPQDRQFILSSKKLLLSDSGFYLCARKVAGSTDTQYFGPGTRLTVL.

Comment on this clone: In the same sample, other DNA sequences code for this CDR3. The chain has TRBV10-3 and TRBJ2-2, with a weak D call TRBD1 (6 bases). Trimming left V 6 bases short and J 5 bases short, with 13 bases between. This CDR3 spans 14 amino acids. Per the germline V gene, CDR1 is ENHRY and CDR2 is SYGVKD. CDR3 amino acids: CAISLDRTTGELFF. As DNA, the CDR3 is TGTGCCATCAGCCTGGACAGAACTACCGGGGAGCTGTTTTTT.

This clone has only a few counts. The identical CDR3 is also encoded by other nucleotide sequences in the sample. This rearrangement joins TRBV7-3 to TRBJ2-1; TRBD2 agrees at 9 bases. V shed 0 bases and J 6 bases; nucleotides not matched to a gene: 0. Per the germline V gene, CDR1 is SGHTA and CDR2 is FQGTGA. This CDR3 spans 14 amino acids. As DNA, the CDR3 is TGTGCCAGCAGCTTAACTAGCGGGGGCAATGAGCAGTTCTTC. Its protein product is CASSLTSGGNEQFF.

The gene calls are TRBV28 and TRBJ2-1; TRBD2 agrees at 14 bases. This CDR3 comprises 16 residues. The ends lost 3 bases at V and 7 bases at J; junction bases unmatched: 5. The germline gives CDR1 MDHEN, CDR2 SYDVKM. The CDR3 loop is CASSFGTSGRRNEQFF. In nucleotides, the CDR3 is TGTGCCAGCAGTTTTGGGACTAGCGGGAGAAGAAATGAGCAGTTCTTC.

The chain joins TRBV20-1 to TRBJ1-1, with 7 bases matching TRBD1. The CDR3 extends over 11 amino acids. The J segment lost 5 bases and the V segment lost 7 bases, leaving 4 bases of the junction unmatched. Germline CDR1 and CDR2: DFQATT and SNEGSKA (reference sequence). The CDR3 sequence is CSGYRGTEAFF. In DNA, the CDR3 is TGCAGTGGTTACAGGGGAACTGAAGCTTTCTTT.

The rearrangement joins TRBV15 to TRBJ2-5, with 8 bases fitting TRBD1. TRBJ2-7 explains the end of the DNA better; the J call may be wrong. Germline values: CDR1 LNHNV, CDR2 YYDKDF (reference sequence). The CDR3 sequence is 15 residues long. The CDR3 spells CATSRSRTGTYEQYF. The CDR3 DNA is TGTGCCACCAGCAGATCGCGGACAGGGACCTACGAGCAGTACTTC.

The DNA of the CDR3 is TGTGCCAGCTCACCCGCTTGGGACACGAGGGGCTACACCTTC. It is translated as CASSPAWDTRGYTF. The genes are TRBV18 and TRBJ1-2; D may be TRBD1 (6 bases). The V gene's germline CDR1 is KGHSH and CDR2 LQKENI. V was trimmed by 3 bases and J by 8 bases, leaving 16 bases between them. The CDR3 runs to 14 residues.

V and J are TRBV28 and TRBJ1-1; D gene unclear. The germline V and J ends were trimmed by 6 bases and 5 bases, with 7 bases remaining between them. This CDR3 has 11 amino acids. Germline CDR1 MDHEN, CDR2 SYDVKM. The CDR3 region is CASSQTTEAFF. CDR3 nucleotides: TGTGCCAGCAGCCAGACTACTGAAGCTTTCTTT.

The chain is built from TRBV5-6 and TRBJ2-1; TRBD2 matches at 8 bases. Germline-derived CDR1 and CDR2 are SGHDT and YYEEEE. This CDR3 has 15 residues. The ends lost 0 bases at V and 12 bases at J; junction bases unmatched: 11. The DNA for the CDR3 is TGTGCCAGCAGCTTGGCCGTCGGGGCTAGCGGGTGGCAGTTCTTC. This gives the protein CASSLAVGASGWQFF.

Here the CDR3 reads CASRSSGRKETQYF. The CDR3 DNA sequence: TGCGCCAGCAGGTCGAGCGGGAGGAAGGAGACCCAGTACTTC. The V and J genes are TRBV5-1 and TRBJ2-5; 9 bases fit TRBD2. The CDR3 has 14 residues. Per the germline V gene, CDR1 is SGHRS and CDR2 is YFSETQ. Losses at the gene ends were 5 bases for V and 5 bases for J; bases not matched to a gene: 7.

The chain carries TRBV28 and TRBJ2-1; maybe TRBD2 (7 bases). Germline-derived CDR1 and CDR2 are MDHEN and SYDVKM. V was pared by 7 bases and J by 3 bases, with 16 bases between. This CDR3 is 15 amino acids long. The DNA for the CDR3 is TGTGCCAGCACCAAGGGGGGGATCCTCTACAATGAGCAGTTCTTC. As protein: CASTKGGILYNEQFF.

V is TRBV6-5 and J is TRBJ2-1; tentatively, D is TRBD2 (6 bases). Germline values: CDR1 MNHEY, CDR2 SVGAGI. Trimming shortened V by 6 bases and J by 7 bases, and 16 bases separated the two germline ends. This CDR3 contains 14 residues. The CDR3 coding sequence is TGTGCCAGCAGAAACCGGGAGTCTACAAATGAGCAGTTCTTC. This codes for CASRNRESTNEQFF.

The rearrangement uses TRBV28 and TRBJ2-2; TRBD1 aligns across 8 bases. After removal of 7 bases from V and 1 base from J, the junction contained 8 bases not matched to a gene. CDR3 length: 16 amino acids. Per the germline V gene, CDR1 is MDHEN and CDR2 is SYDVKM. CDR3 loop: CASIPFGQGNTGELFF. Here the CDR3 DNA reads TGTGCCAGCATTCCATTCGGACAGGGGAACACCGGGGAGCTGTTTTTT.